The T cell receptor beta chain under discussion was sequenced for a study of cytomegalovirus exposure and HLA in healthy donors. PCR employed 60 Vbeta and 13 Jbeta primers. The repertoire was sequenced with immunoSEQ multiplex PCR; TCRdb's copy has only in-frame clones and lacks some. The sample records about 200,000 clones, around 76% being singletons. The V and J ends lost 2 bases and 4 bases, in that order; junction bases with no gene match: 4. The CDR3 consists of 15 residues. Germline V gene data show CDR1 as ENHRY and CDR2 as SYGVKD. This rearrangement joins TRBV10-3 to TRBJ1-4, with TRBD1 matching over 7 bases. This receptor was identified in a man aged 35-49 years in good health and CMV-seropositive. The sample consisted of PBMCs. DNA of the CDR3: TGTGCCATCAGTGAGCGGACAGGCTTTAATGAAAAACTGTTTTTT. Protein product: CAISERTGFNEKLFF.